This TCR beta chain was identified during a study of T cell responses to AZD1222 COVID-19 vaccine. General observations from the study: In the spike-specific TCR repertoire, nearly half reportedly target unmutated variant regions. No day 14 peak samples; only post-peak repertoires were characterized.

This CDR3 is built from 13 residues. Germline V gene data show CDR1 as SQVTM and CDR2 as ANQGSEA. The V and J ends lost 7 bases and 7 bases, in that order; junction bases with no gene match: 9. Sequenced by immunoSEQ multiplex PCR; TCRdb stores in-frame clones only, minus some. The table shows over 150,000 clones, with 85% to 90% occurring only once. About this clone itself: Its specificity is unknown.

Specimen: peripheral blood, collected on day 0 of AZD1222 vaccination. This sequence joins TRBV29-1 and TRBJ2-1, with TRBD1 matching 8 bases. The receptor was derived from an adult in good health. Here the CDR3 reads CSGSGGAGNEQFF. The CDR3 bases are TGCAGCGGGTCAGGGGGCGCCGGGAATGAGCAGTTCTTC.